This entry lists 9 T cell receptor beta chains sequenced from one sample in a study of T cells after yellow fever vaccination. Each CDR3 protein is one row after TCRdb ran MiXCR on the 5' RACE reads. The data contain 160,000 or so distinct CDR3 sequences, around 7.3% of them seen just once; the ten biggest clones take up roughly 2.5%. Sequenced here: CD4+ T cells sorted from PBMCs, sampled less than 6 days after the first yellow fever vaccination. Receptors were obtained from a man between 18 and 35 years old who received the YFV17D yellow fever vaccine.

This clonotype occurred many times. This CDR3 reads CASSQGFREQFF. CDR3 sequence (DNA): TGTGCCAGCAGCCAAGGGTTCCGGGAGCAGTTCTTC. The genes are TRBV3-1 and TRBJ2-1; D remains unclear. In germline, CDR1 is LGHDT, CDR2 YNNKEL (reference sequence). The CDR3 has 12 amino acids. The V and J ends lost 1 base and 10 bases respectively, with 8 bases between them.

The sample holds a few counts of this clonotype. The gene calls are TRBV20-1 and TRBJ2-7; 7 nucleotides match TRBD1. Losses at the gene ends were 6 bases for V and 2 bases for J; bases not matched to a gene: 7. CDR3 length: 13 amino acids. In germline, CDR1 is DFQATT, CDR2 SNEGSKA (reference sequence). The CDR3 DNA sequence: TGCAGTGCCTGGGGACAGAGGACCTACGAGCAGTACTTC. Protein sequence: CSAWGQRTYEQYF.

There are many counts of this clonotype. The chain joins TRBV5-1 to TRBJ2-5, with D maybe TRBD2 (6 bases). Germline-derived CDR1 and CDR2 are SGHRS and YFSETQ. This CDR3 is 15 amino acids long. V gave up 0 bases and J gave up 4 bases, with 13 bases separating them. The CDR3 here is CASSLGLDAVETQYF. CDR3 coding DNA: TGCGCCAGCAGCTTGGGACTAGACGCTGTAGAGACCCAGTACTTC.

The table lists this clonotype with many counts. This chain links TRBV11-2 with TRBJ2-4; D gene unclear. Deletions cut 7 bases from V and 1 base from J, with 14 bases between. The germline V gene encodes CDR1 SGHAT and CDR2 FQNNGV. This CDR3 spans 15 amino acids. DNA for the CDR3: TGTGCCAGCACCGGACGGCGGTTTGCCAAAAACATTCAGTACTTC. It specifies CASTGRRFAKNIQYF.

This clonotype was counted many times. CDR3 region: CASSQSYRGWSSYEQYF. The DNA of the CDR3 is TGCGCCAGCAGTCAATCGTACAGGGGTTGGAGCTCCTACGAGCAGTACTTC. The rearrangement joins TRBV23-1 to TRBJ2-7, with 7 bases fitting TRBD1. TRBV23-1 is labeled an ORF, and its function is uncertain. J was trimmed by 0 bases and V by 0 bases; bases with no gene match: 8. The CDR3 consists of 17 residues.

The chain combines TRBV10-3 with TRBJ2-1; no definite D call. Germline V gene data show CDR1 as ENHRY and CDR2 as SYGVKD. Trimming removed 2 bases from V and 5 bases from J, with 13 bases in between. The CDR3 consists of 15 residues. In DNA form, the CDR3 reads TGTGCCATCAGTGAGGAAGTGTGGGAAGACAATGAGCAGTTCTTC. This translates into CAISEEVWEDNEQFF.

Many counts were recorded for this clonotype. The gene calls are TRBV19 and TRBJ1-2; no definite D call. The ends were cut back, 6 bases at V and 0 bases at J, with 8 bases in the middle. This CDR3 region has 13 residues. The germline gives CDR1 LNHDA, CDR2 SQIVND (reference sequence). The CDR3 region has the DNA TGTGCCAGTAGGGATACAGCTAACTATGGCTACACCTTC. This encodes CASRDTANYGYTF.

This clonotype has at least ten counts. DNA of the CDR3: TGCAGTGCTAGAGAGGTGCGGGGCCAAGAGACCCAGTACTTC. Amino acid sequence: CSAREVRGQETQYF. J is TRBJ2-5 and V is TRBV20-1; D might be TRBD2 (6 bases). Per the germline V gene, CDR1 is DFQATT and CDR2 is SNEGSKA (reference sequence). The CDR3 runs 14 residues. The germline V and J ends were trimmed by 0 bases and 1 base, with 9 bases remaining between them.

The table lists this clonotype with a few counts. The chain couples TRBV14 to TRBJ2-1, with 11 positions matching TRBD2. The CDR3 consists of 16 residues. With 3 bases clipped from V and 8 bases from J, the junction kept 9 bases outside the gene matches. Per the germline V gene, CDR1 is SGHDN and CDR2 is FVKESK. This CDR3 reads CASSQLTSGGVYEQFF. The DNA of the CDR3 is TGTGCCAGCAGCCAGCTAACTAGCGGGGGTGTCTATGAGCAGTTCTTC.